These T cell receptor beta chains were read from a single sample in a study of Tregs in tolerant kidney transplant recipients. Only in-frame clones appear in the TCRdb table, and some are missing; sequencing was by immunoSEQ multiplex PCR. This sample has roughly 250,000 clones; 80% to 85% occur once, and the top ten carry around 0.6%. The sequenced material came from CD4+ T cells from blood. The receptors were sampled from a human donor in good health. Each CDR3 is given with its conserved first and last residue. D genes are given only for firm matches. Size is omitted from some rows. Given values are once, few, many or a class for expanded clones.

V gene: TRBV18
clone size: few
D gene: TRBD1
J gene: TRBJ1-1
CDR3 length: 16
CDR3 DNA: TGTGCCAGCTCACCCCGGACAGGGGCAGTCAACACTGAAGCTTTCTTT
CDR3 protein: CASSPRTGAVNTEAFF

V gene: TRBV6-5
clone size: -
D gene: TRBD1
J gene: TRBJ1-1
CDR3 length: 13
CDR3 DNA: TGTGCCAGCAGTTGGACAGGGGCGGTGGAAGCTTTCTTT
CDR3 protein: CASSWTGAVEAFF

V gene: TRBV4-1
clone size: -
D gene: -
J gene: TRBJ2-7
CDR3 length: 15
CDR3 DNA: TGCGCCAGCAGCCACCGAATAGGGACTGGTTACGAGCAGTACTTC
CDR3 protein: CASSHRIGTGYEQYF

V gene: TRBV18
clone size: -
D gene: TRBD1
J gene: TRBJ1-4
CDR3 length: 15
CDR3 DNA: TGTGCCAGCTCACCACGACAGGGCGGGGTTGAAAAACTGTTTTTT
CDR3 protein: CASSPRQGGVEKLFF

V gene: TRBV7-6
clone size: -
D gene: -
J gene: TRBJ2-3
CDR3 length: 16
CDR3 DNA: TGTGCCAGCAGCTTACGGACAGCAGGTAGCACAGATACGCAGTATTTT
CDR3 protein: CASSLRTAGSTDTQYF

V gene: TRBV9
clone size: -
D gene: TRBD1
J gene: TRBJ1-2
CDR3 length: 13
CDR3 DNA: TGTGCCAGCAGCGTGGGACAGCTCTATGGCTACACCTTC
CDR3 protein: CASSVGQLYGYTF

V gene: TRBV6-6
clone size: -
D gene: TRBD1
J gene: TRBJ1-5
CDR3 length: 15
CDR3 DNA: TGTGCCAGCAGCCCAAACAGGGGGAGCAATCAGCCCCAGCATTTT
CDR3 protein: CASSPNRGSNQPQHF

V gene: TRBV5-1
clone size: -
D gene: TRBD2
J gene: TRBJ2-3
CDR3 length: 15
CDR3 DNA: TGCGCCAGCAGCTTGGCAGCGGGGTTCACAGATACGCAGTATTTT
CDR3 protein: CASSLAAGFTDTQYF

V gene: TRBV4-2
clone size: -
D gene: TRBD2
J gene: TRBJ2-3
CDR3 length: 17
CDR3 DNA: TGTGCCAGCAGCCAAGGTCGGGGAGGGAGTAACGTAGATACGCAGTATTTT
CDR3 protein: CASSQGRGGSNVDTQYF

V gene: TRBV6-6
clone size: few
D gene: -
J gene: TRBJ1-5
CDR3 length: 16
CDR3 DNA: TGTGCCAGCAGTTACGGGCTCAGCGGGGGGGGCCAGCCCCAGCATTTT
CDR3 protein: CASSYGLSGGGQPQHF

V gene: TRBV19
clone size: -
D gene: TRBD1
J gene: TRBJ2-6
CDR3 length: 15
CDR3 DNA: TGTGCCAGTATGGCCACAGGGGCTGGGGCCAACGTCCTGACTTTC
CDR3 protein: CASMATGAGANVLTF

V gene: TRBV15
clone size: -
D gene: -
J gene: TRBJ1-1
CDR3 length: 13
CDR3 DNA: TGTGCCACCAGCAGAGGTCTGAACACTGAAGCTTTCTTT
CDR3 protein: CATSRGLNTEAFF

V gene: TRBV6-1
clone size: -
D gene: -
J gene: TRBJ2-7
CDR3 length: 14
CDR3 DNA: TGTGCCAGCACGCGGCAGGGAGAAGTCTACGAGCAGTACTTC
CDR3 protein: CASTRQGEVYEQYF

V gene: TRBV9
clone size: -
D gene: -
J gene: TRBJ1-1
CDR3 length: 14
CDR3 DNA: TGTGCCAGCAGCTACGGTCAGGGGAACACTGAAGCTTTCTTT
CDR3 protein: CASSYGQGNTEAFF

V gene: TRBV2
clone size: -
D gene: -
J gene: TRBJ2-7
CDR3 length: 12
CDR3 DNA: TGTGCCAGCAGTGAGCGGGGCTACGAGCAGTACTTC
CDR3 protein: CASSERGYEQYF

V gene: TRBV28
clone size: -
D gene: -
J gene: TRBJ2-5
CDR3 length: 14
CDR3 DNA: TGTGCCAGCAGTTTCGGCGAAAACCAAGAGACCCAGTACTTC
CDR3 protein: CASSFGENQETQYF

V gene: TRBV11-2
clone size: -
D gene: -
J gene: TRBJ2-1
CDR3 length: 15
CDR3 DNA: TGTGCCAGCAGCCCATACTCTTCAGGTAGCGATGAGCAGTTCTTC
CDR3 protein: CASSPYSSGSDEQFF

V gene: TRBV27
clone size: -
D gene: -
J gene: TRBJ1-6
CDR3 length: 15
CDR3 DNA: TGTGCCAGCAGTTTATCCTCCCCTTATAATTCACCCCTCCACTTT
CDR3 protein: CASSLSSPYNSPLHF

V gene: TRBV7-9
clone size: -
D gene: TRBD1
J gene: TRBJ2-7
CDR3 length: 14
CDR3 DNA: TGTGCCAGCAGCTGGGGACAGGGCTCCTACGAGCAGTACTTC
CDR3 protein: CASSWGQGSYEQYF

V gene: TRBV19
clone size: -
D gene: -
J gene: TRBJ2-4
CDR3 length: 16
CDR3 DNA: TGTGCCAGTAGTATAGCAGGCGGTCTAGCCAAAAACATTCAGTACTTC
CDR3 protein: CASSIAGGLAKNIQYF

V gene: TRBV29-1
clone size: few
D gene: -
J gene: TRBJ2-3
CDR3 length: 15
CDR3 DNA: TGCAGCGTTGTGTGGGGGGTTGGCAGCTCAGATACGCAGTATTTT
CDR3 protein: CSVVWGVGSSDTQYF

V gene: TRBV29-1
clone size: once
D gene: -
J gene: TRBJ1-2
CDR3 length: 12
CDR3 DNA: TGCAGCGTTGAGAGGGGGAGGTATGGCTACACCTTC
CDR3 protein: CSVERGRYGYTF

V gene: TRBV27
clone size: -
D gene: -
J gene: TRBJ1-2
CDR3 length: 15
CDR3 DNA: TGTGCCAGCAGGCCAGACGACTTGGACGAAGCAAGCTACACCTTC
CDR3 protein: CASRPDDLDEASYTF

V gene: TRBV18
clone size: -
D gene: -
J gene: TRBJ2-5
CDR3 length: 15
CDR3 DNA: TGTGCCAGCTCACCACCGCAGTCGGGAGAGAAGACCCAGTACTTC
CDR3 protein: CASSPPQSGEKTQYF

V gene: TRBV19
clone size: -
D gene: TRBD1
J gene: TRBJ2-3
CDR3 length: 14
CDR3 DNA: TGTGCCAGTAAATGGGGACAGAGCACAGATACGCAGTATTTT
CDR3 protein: CASKWGQSTDTQYF

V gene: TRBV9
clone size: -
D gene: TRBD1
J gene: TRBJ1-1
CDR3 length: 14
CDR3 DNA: TGTGCCAGCAGCCCCCGACAGGGTCCCACTGAAGCTTTCTTT
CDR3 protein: CASSPRQGPTEAFF

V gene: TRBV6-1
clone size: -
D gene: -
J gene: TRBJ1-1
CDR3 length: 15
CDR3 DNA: TGTGCCATTTCTTACGGGGGGGCGCGGAACACTGAAGCTTTCTTT
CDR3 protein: CAISYGGARNTEAFF

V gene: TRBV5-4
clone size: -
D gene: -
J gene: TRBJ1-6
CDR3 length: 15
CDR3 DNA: TGTGCCAGCAGCTTGAGGAGCTCCTATAATTCACCCCTCCACTTT
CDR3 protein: CASSLRSSYNSPLHF

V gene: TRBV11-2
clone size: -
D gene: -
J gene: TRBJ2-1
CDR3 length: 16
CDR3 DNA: TGTGCCAGCAGTCCTACGCGAGGGGGAAGATACAATGAGCAGTTCTTC
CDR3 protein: CASSPTRGGRYNEQFF

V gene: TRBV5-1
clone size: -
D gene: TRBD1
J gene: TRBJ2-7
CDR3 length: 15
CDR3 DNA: TGCGCCAGCAGCCCCCCACGACAGGGTGGCTACGAGCAGTACTTC
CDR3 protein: CASSPPRQGGYEQYF